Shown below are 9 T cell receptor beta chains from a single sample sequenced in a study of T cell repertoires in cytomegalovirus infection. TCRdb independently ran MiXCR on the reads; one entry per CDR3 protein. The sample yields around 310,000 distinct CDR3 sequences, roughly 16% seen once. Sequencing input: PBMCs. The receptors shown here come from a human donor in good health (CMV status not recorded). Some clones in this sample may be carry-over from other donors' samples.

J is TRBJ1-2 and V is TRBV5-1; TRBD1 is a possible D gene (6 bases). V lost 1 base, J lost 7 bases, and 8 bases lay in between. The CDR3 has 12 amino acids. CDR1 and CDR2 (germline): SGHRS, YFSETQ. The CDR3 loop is CASSLTGTGYTF. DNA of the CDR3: TGCGCCAGCAGCTTGACAGGGACTGGCTACACCTTC.

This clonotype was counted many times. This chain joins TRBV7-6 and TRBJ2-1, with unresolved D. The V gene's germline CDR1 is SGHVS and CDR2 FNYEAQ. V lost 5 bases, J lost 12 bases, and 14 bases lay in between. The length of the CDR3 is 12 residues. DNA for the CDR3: TGTGCCAGCAGCCCCGGACGGAGCCCGCAGTTCTTC. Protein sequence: CASSPGRSPQFF.

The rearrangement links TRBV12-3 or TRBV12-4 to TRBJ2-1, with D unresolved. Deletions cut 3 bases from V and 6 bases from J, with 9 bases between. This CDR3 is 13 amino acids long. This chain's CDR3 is CASSLAQSNEQFF. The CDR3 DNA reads TGTGCCAGCAGTTTGGCACAGTCCAATGAGCAGTTCTTC.

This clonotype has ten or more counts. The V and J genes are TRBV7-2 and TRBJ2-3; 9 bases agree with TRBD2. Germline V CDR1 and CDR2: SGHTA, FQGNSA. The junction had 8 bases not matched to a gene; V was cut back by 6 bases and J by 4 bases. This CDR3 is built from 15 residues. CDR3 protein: CASSPGTSLPDTQYF. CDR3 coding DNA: TGTGCCAGCAGTCCCGGGACTAGCCTTCCAGATACGCAGTATTTT.

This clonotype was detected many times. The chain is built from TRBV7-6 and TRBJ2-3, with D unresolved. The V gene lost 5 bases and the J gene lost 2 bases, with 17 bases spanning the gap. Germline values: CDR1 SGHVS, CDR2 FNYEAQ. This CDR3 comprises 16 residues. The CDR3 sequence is CASSPRPLDDTDTQYF. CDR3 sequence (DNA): TGTGCCAGCAGCCCCAGACCCCTGGACGACACAGATACGCAGTATTTT. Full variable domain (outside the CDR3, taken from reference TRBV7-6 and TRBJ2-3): GAGVSQSPRYKVTKRGQDVALRCDPISGHVSLYWYRQALGQGPEFLTYFNYEAQQDKSGLPNDRFSAERPEGSISTLTIQRTEQRDSAMYRCASSPRPLDDTDTQYFGPGTRLTVL.

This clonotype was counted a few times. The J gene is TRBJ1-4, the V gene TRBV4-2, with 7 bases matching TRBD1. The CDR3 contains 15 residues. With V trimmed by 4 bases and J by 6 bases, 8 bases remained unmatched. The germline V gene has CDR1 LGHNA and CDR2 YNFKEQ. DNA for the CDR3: TGTGCCAGCAGCCCAAGCCAGGGGGGGGATGAAAAACTGTTTTTT. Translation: CASSPSQGGDEKLFF.

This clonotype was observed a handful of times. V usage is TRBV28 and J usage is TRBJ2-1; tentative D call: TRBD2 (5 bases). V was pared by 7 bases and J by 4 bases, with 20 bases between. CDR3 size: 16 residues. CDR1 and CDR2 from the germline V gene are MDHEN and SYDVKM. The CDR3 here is CASIFRGRSLYNEQFF. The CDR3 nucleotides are TGTGCCAGCATCTTCCGGGGTCGATCCCTATACAATGAGCAGTTCTTC.

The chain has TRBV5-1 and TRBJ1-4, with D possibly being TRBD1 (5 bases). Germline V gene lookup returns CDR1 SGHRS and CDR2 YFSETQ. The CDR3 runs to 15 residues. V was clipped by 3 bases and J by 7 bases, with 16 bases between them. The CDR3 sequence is CASSYRPERGEKLFF. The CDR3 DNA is TGCGCCAGCAGCTACAGGCCGGAGAGGGGTGAAAAACTGTTTTTT. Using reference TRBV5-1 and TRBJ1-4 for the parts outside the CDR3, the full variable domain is KAGVTQTPRYLIKTRGQQVTLSCSPISGHRSVSWYQQTPGQGLQFLFEYFSETQRNKGNFPGRFSGRQFSNSRSEMNVSTLELGDSALYLCASSYRPERGEKLFFGSGTQLSVL.

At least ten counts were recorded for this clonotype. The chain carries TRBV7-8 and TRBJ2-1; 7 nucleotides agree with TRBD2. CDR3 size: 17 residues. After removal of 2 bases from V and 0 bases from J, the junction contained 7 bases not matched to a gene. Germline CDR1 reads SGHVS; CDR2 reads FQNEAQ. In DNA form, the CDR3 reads TGTGCCAGCAGCTTACAGGGCGGGGGTAGCTCCTACAATGAGCAGTTCTTC. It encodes CASSLQGGGSSYNEQFF.